This record concerns one TCR beta chain sequence. Its antigen is as yet unknown. This CDR3 comprises 15 residues. V was trimmed by 0 bases and J by 9 bases, leaving 17 bases between them. Germline V CDR1 and CDR2: SGHDN, FVKESK. Random hexamers primed reverse transcription of about 0.5 to 1 ug RNA. The method of amplification for TCR beta CDR3 was immunoSEQ multiplex PCR, covering 54 Vbeta and 13 Jbeta. TCRdb passed the immunoSEQ multiplex PCR reads through MiXCR, listing each CDR3 protein once. This table has some 450,000 distinct CDR3 sequences, about 85% appearing once. This specimen comes from a study of CD8 T cells in Susac syndrome. Findings of the study overall: As acknowledged by the study, its TCR sequencing and HLA analysis included a relatively small number of individuals.

Sequencing of TCR beta covered CD8+ and CD4+ T cells obtained from blood. The sequencing input was CD8+ T cells from PBMCs. The chain couples TRBV14 to TRBJ2-5; tentatively, D is TRBD1 (6 bases). The TCR was taken from a human donor with multiple sclerosis. This chain's CDR3 is CASSQEKDSEWSQYF. CDR3 coding DNA: TGTGCCAGCAGCCAAGAAAAGGACAGTGAATGGTCCCAGTACTTC.